This section outlines one TCR beta chain sequence together with its context. Its specificity is not known. These data originate in a study of cytomegalovirus exposure and HLA in healthy donors. Study-level results: The only immune exposure information that was available was CMV serostatus.

The CDR3 runs to 16 residues. J was trimmed by 9 bases and V by 1 base; bases with no gene match: 8. The germline V gene has CDR1 SEHNR and CDR2 FQNEAQ (reference sequence). In the PCR, 60 Vbeta and 13 Jbeta primers were used. Only in-frame clones appear in the TCRdb table, and some are missing; sequencing was by immunoSEQ multiplex PCR. The sample lists fewer than 75,000 clones, around 75% occurring once. This TCR was sampled from a man aged 65 to 85 in good health and CMV-seronegative. The material sequenced was PBMCs. The chain employs TRBV7-9 and TRBJ2-2, with TRBD1 matching over 10 bases. The CDR3 sequence is CASSLGPGQGVRELFF. CDR3 nucleotide sequence: TGTGCCAGCAGCTTAGGTCCCGGACAGGGGGTCCGGGAGCTGTTTTTT. The whole variable domain, remainder taken from reference TRBV7-9 and TRBJ2-2, is DTGVSQNPRHKITKRGQNVTFRCDPISEHNRLYWYRQTLGQGPEFLTYFQNEAQLEKSRLLSDRFSAERPKGSFSTLEIQRTEQGDSAMYLCASSLGPGQGVRELFFGEGSRLTVL.